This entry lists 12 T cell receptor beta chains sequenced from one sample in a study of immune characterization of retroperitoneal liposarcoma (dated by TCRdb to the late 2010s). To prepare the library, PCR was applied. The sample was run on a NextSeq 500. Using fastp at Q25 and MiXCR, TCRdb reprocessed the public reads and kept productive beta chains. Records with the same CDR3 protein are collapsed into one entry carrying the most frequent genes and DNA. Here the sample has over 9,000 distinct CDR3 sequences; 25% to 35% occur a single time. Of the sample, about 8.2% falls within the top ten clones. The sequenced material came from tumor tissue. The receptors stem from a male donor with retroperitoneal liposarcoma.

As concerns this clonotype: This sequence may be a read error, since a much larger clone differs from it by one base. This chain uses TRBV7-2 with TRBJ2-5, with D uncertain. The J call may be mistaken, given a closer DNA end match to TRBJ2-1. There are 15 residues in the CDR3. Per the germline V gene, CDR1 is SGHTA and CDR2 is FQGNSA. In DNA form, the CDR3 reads TGTGCCAGCAGCCGGACGTCAAGCTGCTACAATGAGCAGTTCTTC. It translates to CASSRTSSCYNEQFF.

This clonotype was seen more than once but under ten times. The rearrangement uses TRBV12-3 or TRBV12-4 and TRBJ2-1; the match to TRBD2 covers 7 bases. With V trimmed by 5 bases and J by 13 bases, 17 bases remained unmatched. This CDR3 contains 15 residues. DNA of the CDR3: TGTGCCAGCAGTCATATAGCGGGTACTAAGAGAACCCAGTTCTTC. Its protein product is CASSHIAGTKRTQFF.

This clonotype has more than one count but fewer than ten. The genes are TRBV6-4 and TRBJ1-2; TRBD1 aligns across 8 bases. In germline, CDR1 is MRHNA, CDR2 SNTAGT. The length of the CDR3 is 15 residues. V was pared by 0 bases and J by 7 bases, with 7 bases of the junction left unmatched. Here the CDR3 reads CASSDSGQGIGGYTF. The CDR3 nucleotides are TGTGCCAGCAGTGACTCCGGACAGGGAATAGGTGGCTACACCTTC.

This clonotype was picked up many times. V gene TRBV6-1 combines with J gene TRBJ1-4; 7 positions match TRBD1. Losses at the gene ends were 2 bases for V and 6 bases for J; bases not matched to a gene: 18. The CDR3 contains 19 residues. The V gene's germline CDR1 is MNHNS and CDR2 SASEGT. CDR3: CASSELGGPRTGKYEKLFF. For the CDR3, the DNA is TGTGCCAGCAGTGAATTGGGCGGACCCCGGACAGGAAAATATGAAAAACTGTTTTTT.

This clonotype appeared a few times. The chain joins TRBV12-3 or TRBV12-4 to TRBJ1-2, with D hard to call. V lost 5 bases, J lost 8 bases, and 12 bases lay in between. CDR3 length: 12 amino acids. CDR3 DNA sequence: TGTGCCAGCAGTACCAGGCGGATCGGCTACACCTTC. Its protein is CASSTRRIGYTF.

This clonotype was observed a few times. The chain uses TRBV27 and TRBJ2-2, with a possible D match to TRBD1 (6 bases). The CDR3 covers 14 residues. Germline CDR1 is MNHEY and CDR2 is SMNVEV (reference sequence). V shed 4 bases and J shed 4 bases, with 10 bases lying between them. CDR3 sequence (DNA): TGTGCCAGCAGTTACAGGGCGCCCACCGGGGAGCTGTTTTTT. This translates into CASSYRAPTGELFF.

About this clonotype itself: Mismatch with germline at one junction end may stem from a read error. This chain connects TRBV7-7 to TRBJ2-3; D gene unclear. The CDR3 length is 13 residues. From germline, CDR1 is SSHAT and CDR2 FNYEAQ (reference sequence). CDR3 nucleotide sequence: TGTGCTAGCAGCTTAGGTGGCACAGATACGCAGTATTTT. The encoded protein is CASSLGGTDTQYF.

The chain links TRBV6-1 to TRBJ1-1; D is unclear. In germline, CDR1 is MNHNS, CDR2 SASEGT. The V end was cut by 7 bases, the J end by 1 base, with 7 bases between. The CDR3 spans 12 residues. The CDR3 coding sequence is TGTGCCAGCAATCGAGGGAACACTGAAGCTTTCTTT. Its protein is CASNRGNTEAFF.

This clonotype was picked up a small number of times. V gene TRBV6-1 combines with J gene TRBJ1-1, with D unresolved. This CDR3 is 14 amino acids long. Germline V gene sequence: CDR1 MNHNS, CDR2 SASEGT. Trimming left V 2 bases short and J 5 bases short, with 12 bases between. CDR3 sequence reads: CASSEPRLGTEAFF. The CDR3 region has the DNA TGTGCCAGCAGTGAACCGCGTTTAGGGACTGAAGCTTTCTTT.

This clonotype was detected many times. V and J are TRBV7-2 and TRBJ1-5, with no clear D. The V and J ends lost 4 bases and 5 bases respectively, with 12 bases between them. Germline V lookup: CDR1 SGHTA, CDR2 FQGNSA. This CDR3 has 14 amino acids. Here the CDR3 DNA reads TGTGCCAGCAGCTCTCCCGGGGAGCATCAGCCCCAGCATTTT. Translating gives CASSSPGEHQPQHF.

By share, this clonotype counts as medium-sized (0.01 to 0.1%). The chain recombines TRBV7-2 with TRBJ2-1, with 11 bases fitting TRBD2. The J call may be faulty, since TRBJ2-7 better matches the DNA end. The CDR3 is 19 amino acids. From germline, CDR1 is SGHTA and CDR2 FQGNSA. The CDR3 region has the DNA TGTGCCAGCAGCAGCCCTACTAGCGGGGGTCTGAGCTCCTACAATGAGCAGTACTTC. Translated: CASSSPTSGGLSSYNEQYF.

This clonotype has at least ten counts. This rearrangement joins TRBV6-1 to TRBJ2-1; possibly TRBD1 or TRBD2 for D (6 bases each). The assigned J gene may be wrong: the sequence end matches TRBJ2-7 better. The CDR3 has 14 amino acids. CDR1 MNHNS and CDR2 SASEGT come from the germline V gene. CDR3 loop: CASSRAGARDEQYF. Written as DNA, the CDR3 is TGTGCCAGCAGCCGGGCAGGGGCGCGGGATGAGCAGTACTTC.